This TCR beta chain emerged from a study of blood T cell repertoires in COVID-19. Study as a whole: Specimens from acute and convalescent COVID-19 originated in the United States, Italy and Spain. PBMCs, B-cell-depleted T cells, or T cells provided the cDNA or gDNA that made up the material.

In the source study's methods: Amplifying reference gene primers gave estimates of nucleated cell counts. Using immunoSEQ multiplex PCR, the repertoire was profiled, and TCRdb retains in-frame clones only, with some absent. That table furnishes V, J and clone size, whereas the DNA furnished D and trimming. The table includes just under 95,000 clones, 80% detected once. The V end was cut by 5 bases, the J end by 8 bases, with 15 bases between. Germline lookup yields CDR1 MNHEY and CDR2 SMNVEV (reference sequence). This CDR3 region has 13 residues. This clone was counted a single time. The genes are TRBV27 and TRBJ1-2; no reliable D call. The source of this sequence is a human donor in a cohort sampled during active COVID-19. The sequencing input was peripheral blood. CDR3 DNA sequence: TGTGCCAGCAGTCCCTCGGGAGAGCGGGGCTACACCTTC. It is translated as CASSPSGERGYTF.